This T cell receptor beta chain was sequenced in a study of early T cells in non-severe SARS-CoV-2 infection. As for the study in general: Whole-blood bulk RNA, unsorted, was sequenced, and chains were unpaired.

General observations from the study: Anti-spike CD8 responses were favored by VDJdb matching, which missed private and CD4 specificities.

Individually, cDNA molecules had unique molecular identifiers attached to them. Each CDR3 protein is one row after TCRdb ran MiXCR on the 5' RACE reads. The sample records 70,000 to 75,000 distinct CDR3 sequences, roughly an eighth being singletons. This clonotype was seen ten or more times. What it binds is unknown. Germline V gene data show CDR1 as SGHKS and CDR2 as YYEKEE (reference sequence). The CDR3 runs to 14 residues. V was cut by 4 bases and J by 2 bases, with 12 bases left in between. The sequence derives from an adult who was a healthcare worker with PCR-confirmed SARS-CoV-2 infection or an uninfected control (not recorded which). This chain connects TRBV5-5 to TRBJ1-1; possibly TRBD1 for D (6 bases). Specimen: whole blood. CDR3 amino acids: CASSRQDHNTEAFF. The CDR3 DNA is TGTGCCAGCAGCCGACAGGACCATAACACTGAAGCTTTCTTT.